Detailed here is one T cell receptor (beta chain). Antigen: not known. The data are from a study of lymphopenia after photon versus proton radiotherapy. The V gene end was trimmed by 6 bases and the J gene end by 3 bases; junction bases not matched to a gene: 9. The CDR3 sequence is 15 residues long. The V gene's germline CDR1 is MNHEY and CDR2 SVGAGI. Profiled with immunoSEQ multiplex PCR; TCRdb holds only in-frame clones, not every one. The sample lists 77,000 or so clones; around 83% were seen once. Study-level results: Better survival with proton therapy was suggested as possible, not demonstrated. Under photons, naive T cells and diversity fell while effector/memory populations rose. After the lymphocyte nadir, photon-treated repertoires showed oligoclonal expansion, especially of CD8+ Temra cells.

Sample: peripheral blood, taken from a patient treated with proton-based radiotherapy. The TCR sequence derives from a man aged 60 to 69 with pancreatic cancer. This chain joins TRBV6-5 and TRBJ2-7; 9 nucleotides agree with TRBD1. This chain's CDR3 is CASSGAGTGSYEQYF. In nucleotides, the CDR3 is TGTGCCAGCAGCGGGGCCGGGACAGGGAGCTACGAGCAGTACTTC.